These 19 T cell receptor beta chains were all obtained from the same sample, sequenced in a study of blood T cells in healthy people across ages. A sample-barcoded 5' primer and a J-beta primer mix were used in a second PCR of about 7 to 12 cycles. MiXCR, applied by TCRdb to the 5' RACE reads, yields one record per CDR3 protein. There are approximately 810,000 distinct CDR3 sequences in the sample; around 30% occur only once, and around 15% lies in the top ten. The sample taken for sequencing was blood. These receptors all come from a woman older than 75 in good health.

To note about this clonotype: The junction does not match germline at one end; this may be a read error. CDR3 residues: CASSLVVGTGTQYF. The CDR3 nucleotides read TGCGCCAGCAGCTTGGTTGTGGGGACAGGTACGCAGTATTTT. This chain connects TRBV5-1 to TRBJ2-3, with 8 bases matching TRBD1. This CDR3 comprises 14 residues. Germline V gives CDR1 SGHRS, CDR2 YFSETQ. Combining the CDR3 with reference TRBV5-1 and TRBJ2-3 gives the whole variable domain KAGVTQTPRYLIKTRGQQVTLSCSPISGHRSVSWYQQTPGQGLQFLFEYFSETQRNKGNFPGRFSGRQFSNSRSEMNVSTLELGDSALYLCASSLVVGTGTQYFGPGTRLTVL.

This clonotype has at least ten counts. This chain uses TRBV7-2 with TRBJ2-6, with a tentative D call TRBD1 (5 bases). Germline values: CDR1 SGHTA, CDR2 FQGNSA. Trimming took 4 bases from V and 0 from J, leaving 10 bases between them. The CDR3 runs to 16 residues. CDR3: CASSSQALSGANVLTF. In nucleotides, the CDR3 is TGTGCCAGCAGCTCACAGGCCCTCTCTGGGGCCAACGTCCTGACTTTC.

About this clonotype: This could be a read error, since a much larger clone is one nucleotide away. This chain links TRBV20-1 with TRBJ2-7; the D is unclear. V gave up 5 bases and J gave up 3 bases, with 8 bases separating them. This CDR3 comprises 11 residues. From germline, CDR1 is DFQATT and CDR2 SNEGSKA (reference sequence). The CDR3 loop reads CSAGEIYEQYF. In DNA, the CDR3 is TGCAGTGCTGGTGAAATCTACGAGCAGTACTTC.

This clonotype was observed at least ten times. J is TRBJ2-7 and V is TRBV7-8; 8 nucleotides align to TRBD1. Germline V gene lookup returns CDR1 SGHVS and CDR2 FQNEAQ. V shed 7 bases and J 3 bases; nucleotides not matched to a gene: 8. This CDR3 region has 14 residues. Here the CDR3 DNA reads TGTGCCAGCACCCATGACAGGGGAAACTACGAGCAGTACTTC. Translating gives CASTHDRGNYEQYF.

This clonotype showed up just a few times. A much larger clone differs from this one at a single base, so this may be a read error. The chain has TRBV6-2 or TRBV6-3 and TRBJ2-3; perhaps TRBD1 as D (5 bases). This CDR3 region has 14 residues. From germline, CDR1 is MNHEY and CDR2 SVGEGT. V was trimmed by 10 bases and J by 0 bases, leaving 14 bases between them. The CDR3 DNA sequence: TGTGCCATCCGAATGGGGCGAAGCACAGATACGCAGTATTTT. This translates into CAIRMGRSTDTQYF.

This clonotype was picked up many times. The gene calls are TRBV7-8 and TRBJ1-1; TRBD1 is a possible D gene (5 bases). In germline, CDR1 is SGHVS, CDR2 FQNEAQ. The CDR3 is 13 amino acids. V gave up 8 bases and J gave up 0 bases, with 10 bases separating them. CDR3 protein: CASGHRVNTEAFF. Written as DNA, the CDR3 is TGTGCCAGCGGACACAGAGTGAACACTGAAGCTTTCTTT.

This sequence joins TRBV29-1 and TRBJ2-5; 7 nucleotides align to TRBD2. CDR1 and CDR2 (germline): SQVTM, ANQGSEA. The CDR3 totals 17 residues. The ends lost 0 bases at V and 9 bases at J; junction bases unmatched: 19. The CDR3 is CSVEEIKASGGAWSQYF. Written as DNA, the CDR3 is TGCAGCGTTGAAGAAATTAAGGCTAGCGGAGGAGCTTGGTCCCAGTACTTC.

Concerning this clonotype: A read error may be the cause here, since a much bigger clone is one base away. The genes are TRBV30 and TRBJ2-7; no clear D. The CDR3 runs to 13 residues. Germline V lookup: CDR1 GTSNPN, CDR2 SVGIG (reference sequence). The V end was cut by 2 bases, the J end by 0 bases, with 8 bases between. For the CDR3, the DNA is TGTGCCTGGAGTCCACCGCCCTCCTACGAGCAGTACTTC. Translation gives CAWSPPPSYEQYF.

The rearrangement joins TRBV7-2 to TRBJ2-1, with TRBD2 identical over 12 bases. This CDR3 contains 18 residues. Germline CDR1 SGHTA, CDR2 FQGNSA. V shed 1 base and J 6 bases; nucleotides not matched to a gene: 10. The CDR3 sequence: CASSLVWLAGGYGNEQFF. CDR3 sequence (DNA): TGTGCCAGCAGCTTAGTATGGCTAGCGGGAGGGTATGGCAATGAGCAGTTCTTC.

This clonotype was seen many times. The chain is built from TRBV20-1 and TRBJ2-3; tentative D call: TRBD2 (5 bases). Germline V gives CDR1 DFQATT, CDR2 SNEGSKA (reference sequence). This CDR3 spans 15 amino acids. The V gene lost 3 bases and the J gene lost 2 bases, with 15 bases spanning the gap. The CDR3 coding sequence is TGCAGTGCTAGCCAAGGTCGGGGTAACACAGATACGCAGTATTTT. It codes for CSASQGRGNTDTQYF.

This clonotype has a handful of counts. The V and J genes are TRBV30 and TRBJ2-7, with a possible D match to TRBD2 (5 bases). The CDR3 runs 13 residues. Trimming cost V 0 bases and J 6 bases, with 12 bases left between them. The V gene's germline CDR1 is GTSNPN and CDR2 SVGIG (reference sequence). This CDR3 reads CAWSVRLEGEQYF. Written as DNA, the CDR3 is TGTGCCTGGAGTGTACGACTTGAGGGCGAGCAGTACTTC.

The rearrangement joins TRBV5-4 to TRBJ1-1, with D unresolved. CDR3 length: 13 residues. CDR1 is SGHNT, CDR2 YYREEE, per germline (reference sequence). The V end was cut by 5 bases, the J end by 0 bases, with 8 bases between. The CDR3 sequence: CASRASMNTEAFF. DNA for the CDR3: TGTGCCAGCAGGGCTAGTATGAACACTGAAGCTTTCTTT.

The chain links TRBV5-1 to TRBJ1-1; TRBD1 agrees at 7 bases. V shed 5 bases, J shed 3 bases, and the junction held 13 bases outside the gene matches. Germline lookup yields CDR1 SGHRS and CDR2 YFSETQ. The CDR3 is 16 amino acids. The CDR3 nucleotides read TGCGCCAGCAGGGGGGGGGCGGGACAGCCCTACACTGAAGCTTTCTTT. Its protein product is CASRGGAGQPYTEAFF.

This clonotype came up a few times. This chain joins TRBV12-5 and TRBJ2-1, with unresolved D. The germline CDR1 and CDR2 sequences are LGHNT and FRNRAP. The CDR3 sequence is 10 residues long. V gave up 8 bases and J gave up 9 bases, with 8 bases separating them. The DNA of the CDR3 is TGTGCTAGTTTGTGGGGTGAGCAGTTCTTC. It yields the protein CASLWGEQFF.

This chain uses TRBV12-3 or TRBV12-4 with TRBJ2-3; D is ambiguous. This CDR3 contains 11 residues. Trimming stripped 5 bases from V and 10 bases from J, with 10 bases between. CDR3 residues: CASSRAVPQYF. For the CDR3, the DNA is TGTGCCAGCAGTAGAGCCGTTCCGCAGTATTTT.

This clonotype appeared many times. V usage is TRBV19 and J usage is TRBJ2-3; D possibly uses TRBD1 or TRBD2 (7 bases each). This CDR3 is built from 16 residues. Germline CDR1 LNHDA, CDR2 SQIVND (reference sequence). V was clipped by 5 bases and J by 3 bases, with 18 bases between them. This chain's CDR3 is CASSGNRGGLTDTQYF. The CDR3 bases are TGTGCCAGTAGTGGCAACAGGGGAGGGTTGACAGATACGCAGTATTTT.

The sample holds a few counts of this clonotype. This chain links TRBV6-1 with TRBJ2-7; D may be TRBD1 or TRBD2 (6 bases each). The CDR3 consists of 11 residues. V lost 7 bases, J lost 6 bases, and 10 bases lay in between. The V gene's germline CDR1 is MNHNS and CDR2 SASEGT. The CDR3 DNA reads TGTGCCAGCAAGGGGGGCCTCGAGCAGTACTTC. This encodes CASKGGLEQYF.

This sequence joins TRBV20-1 and TRBJ2-5; 9 positions agree with TRBD1. Germline V gene lookup returns CDR1 DFQATT and CDR2 SNEGSKA (reference sequence). CDR3 length equals 14 residues. V shed 6 bases, J shed 4 bases, and the junction held 9 bases outside the gene matches. The CDR3 protein is CSADGTGKGETQYF. In nucleotides, the CDR3 is TGCAGTGCAGACGGGACAGGGAAGGGAGAGACCCAGTACTTC.

The sample holds a few counts of this clonotype. CDR3 sequence reads: CSASGQAATNEKLFF. The CDR3 bases are TGCAGTGCTAGCGGGCAGGCCGCAACTAATGAAAAACTGTTTTTT. V usage is TRBV20-1 and J usage is TRBJ1-4; D is ambiguous. Germline-derived CDR1 and CDR2 are DFQATT and SNEGSKA (reference sequence). The CDR3 runs 15 residues. Trimming stripped 3 bases from V and 0 bases from J, with 11 bases between.